This T cell receptor beta chain appears in the sequencing data of a study of identical twins (dated by TCRdb to about 2016). Broadly, across the study: The study deep-sequenced TCR alpha and beta repertoires from monozygotic twins, unrelated adults of various ages and cord blood to test whether fetal clonotypes persist. To rule out contamination, the twin experiments were replicated at different times with different library preparation protocols.

Regarding this clonotype: The antigen it recognizes is unknown. Per-base qualities were not stored, and no clone one base away is much larger.

CDR1 and CDR2 (MNHEY, SVGEGT) derive from the germline V gene. The CDR3 goes from the cysteine to the phenylalanine over 14 residues. Kept here is only the CDR3 DNA, which spans 42 bases and is read in frame from base 1. The junction carries 12 bases between V and J, which are trimmed by 0 bases and 7 bases respectively. The method was 5' RACE. The sequencing machine was an Illumina HiSeq 2000. A universal primer binding site was introduced by template switching, and a unique molecular identifier was present in the final cDNA, enabling accurate counting of TCR cDNA molecules. Specific primers in the conserved constant-segment region were used to synthesize first-strand cDNA for the TCR alpha and beta chains. Each cDNA library was double barcoded, with a SMART-Mk sample barcode plus Illumina barcodes, to control for contamination. TruSeq adapter sequences and Illumina sample barcodes were added in two successive PCR steps. Sequencing of the TCR alpha and beta cDNA libraries was done on the Illumina HiSeq platform using custom primers. The study's own analysis went as follows. MiGEC was used to process raw reads and extract unique molecular identifiers, and MiXCR was used to find CDR3 positions. Recombination models were inferred per individual with the repgenHMM and IGoR tools using an EM algorithm. The analysis of shared clonotypes was done with the tcR package in R, with sharing normalized by the product of cloneset sizes. Out-of-frame nonproductive sequences were analyzed to study raw recombination free of thymic and clonal selection effects. Using fastp at Q25 and MiXCR, TCRdb reprocessed the public reads and kept productive beta chains. Each CDR3 protein appears once, grouped with its most common genes and DNA. TCRdb, not the original authors, processed these V and J calls. This sample is represented by more than 600,000 distinct CDR3 sequences; roughly 18% of them were singletons. Under 15% of the sample lies in the top ten.

General study outcomes and caveats: Recombination models systematically underestimated out-of-frame TCR alpha sharing in monozygotic twins but agreed with sharing between unrelated individuals. The excess sharing between twins in beta out-of-frame sequences was weaker because fewer shared sequences reduced the signal-to-noise ratio. Zero-insertion analyses could be partly confounded by invariant T cells such as MAIT and iNKT, though diverse VJ usage argued against such confounding for most clonotypes. Because the same donors could not be followed over many years, the conclusions depended on cross-sectional statistical analysis. Out-of-frame TCR alpha sequences shared between twins showed an excess of low generation-probability sequences compared with coincidental sharing between unrelated individuals. Fewer insertions were carried by abundant cord blood beta clonotypes; a weaker similar trend was observed in young adult naive repertoires, while no such trend was observed in memory repertoires.

Only healthy Caucasian donors were included. Three pairs of female monozygotic twins, all aged about 18 to 30 years, made up the twin cohort. Peripheral blood mononuclear cells were used as the source from which RNA for TCR libraries was isolated. The same sample was also studied in work on T cells expressing NK-cell markers. The second publication reports: Three sorted T-cell subsets (CD3+CD56+NKG2C+, CD3+CD56+NKG2C- and CD3+CD56-NKG2C+) from several donors had their TCR beta-chain repertoires profiled. Among the eight sequenced donors, seven were HCMV-seropositive and one was HCMV-seronegative. To restrict sorting to alphabetaTCR-expressing T cells, an anti-gammadeltaTCR antibody was added in several experiments. In a handful of donors, the dominant CD3+CD56+NKG2C+ clonotypes were among the top 10 CD8+ clonotypes and accounted for about 1.0-8% of CD8+ T cells. Those dominant clonotypes were again the most abundant among CD3+CD56-NKG2C+ cells in a few donors, at 28.3-60.1%. Whether the expanded NKG2C-expressing T cell clones were specific for HCMV antigens remained unclear. The study sequenced eight donors, all healthy volunteers chosen at random: three men and five women. To determine HCMV serostatus, a commercial ELISA kit was used to detect HCMV-specific IgG in serum. For over 5 donors, bulk peripheral blood T-cell repertoires were also sequenced from unsorted PBMC. MIGEC handled demultiplexing of the reads and grouping by UMI, while MiTCR was used to assemble and quantify clonotypes. To exclude erroneous sequences, only TCR cDNA sequences supported by at least two reads were retained. The tcR package was used for downstream repertoire analysis, with clonotypes matched between fractions based on CDR3 nucleotide sequence plus V segment. VDJmatch was used to annotate antigen specificity against VDJdb, with one amino acid substitution allowed in CDR3.

The sequencing input was PBMCs. The sequence was collected from a woman aged 18 to 35 in good health. The V and J segments used are TRBV6-2 or TRBV6-3 and TRBJ1-1; no D segment can be confidently identified. Here is the DNA: TGTGCCAGCAGTTACTCCTTCAGCTCCCATGAAGCTTTCTTT. This gives the protein CASSYSFSSHEAFF.